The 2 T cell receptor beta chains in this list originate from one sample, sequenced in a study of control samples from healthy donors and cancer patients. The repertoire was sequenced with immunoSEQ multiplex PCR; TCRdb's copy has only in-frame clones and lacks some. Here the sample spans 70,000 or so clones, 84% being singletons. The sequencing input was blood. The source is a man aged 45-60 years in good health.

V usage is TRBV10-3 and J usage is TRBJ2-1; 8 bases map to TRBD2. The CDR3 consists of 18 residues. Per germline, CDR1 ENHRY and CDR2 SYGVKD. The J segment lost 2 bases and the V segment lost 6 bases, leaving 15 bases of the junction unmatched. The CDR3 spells CAIRAISLAGTPYNEQFF. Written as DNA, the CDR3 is TGTGCCATCAGGGCCATCTCCTTAGCGGGAACCCCCTACAATGAGCAGTTCTTC.

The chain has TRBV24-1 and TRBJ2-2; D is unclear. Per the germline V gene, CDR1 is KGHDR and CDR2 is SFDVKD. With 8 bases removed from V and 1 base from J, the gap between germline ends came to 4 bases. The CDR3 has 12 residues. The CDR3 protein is CATNGNTGELFF. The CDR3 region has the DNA TGTGCCACCAATGGGAACACCGGGGAGCTGTTTTTT.